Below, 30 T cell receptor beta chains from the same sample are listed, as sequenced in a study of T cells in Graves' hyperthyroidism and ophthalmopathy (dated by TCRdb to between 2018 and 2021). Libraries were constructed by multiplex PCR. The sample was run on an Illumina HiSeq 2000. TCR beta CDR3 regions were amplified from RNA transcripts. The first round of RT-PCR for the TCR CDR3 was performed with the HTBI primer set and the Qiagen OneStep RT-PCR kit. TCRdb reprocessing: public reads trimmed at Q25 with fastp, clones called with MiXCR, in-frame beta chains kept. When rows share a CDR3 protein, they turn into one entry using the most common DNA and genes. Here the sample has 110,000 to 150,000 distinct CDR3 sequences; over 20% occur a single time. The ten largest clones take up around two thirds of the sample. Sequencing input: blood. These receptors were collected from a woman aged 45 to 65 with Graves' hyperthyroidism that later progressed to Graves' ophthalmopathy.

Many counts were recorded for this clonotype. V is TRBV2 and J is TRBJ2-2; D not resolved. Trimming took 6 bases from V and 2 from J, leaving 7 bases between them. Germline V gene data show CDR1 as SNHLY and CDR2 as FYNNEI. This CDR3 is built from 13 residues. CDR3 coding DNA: TGTGCCAGCAGGAGGATCAACACCGGGGAGCTGTTTTTT. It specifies CASRRINTGELFF.

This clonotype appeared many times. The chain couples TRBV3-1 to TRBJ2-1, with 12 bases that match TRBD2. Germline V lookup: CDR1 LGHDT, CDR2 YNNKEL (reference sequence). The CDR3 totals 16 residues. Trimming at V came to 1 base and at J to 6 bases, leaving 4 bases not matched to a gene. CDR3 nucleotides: TGTGCCAGCAGCCAAGGGCTAGCGGGAGGGAGCAATGAGCAGTTCTTC. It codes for CASSQGLAGGSNEQFF.

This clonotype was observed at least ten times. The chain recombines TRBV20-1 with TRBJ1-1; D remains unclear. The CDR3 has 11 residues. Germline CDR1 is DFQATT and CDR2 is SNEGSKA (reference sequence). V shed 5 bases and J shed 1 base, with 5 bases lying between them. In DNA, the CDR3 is TGCAGTGCTCGCCAGAACACTGAAGCTTTCTTT. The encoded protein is CSARQNTEAFF.

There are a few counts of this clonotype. The CDR3 nucleotides read TGCAGCGTTCCCACGAGCGGGAGGCAACGCAATGAGCAGTTCTTC. This encodes CSVPTSGRQRNEQFF. This sequence joins TRBV29-1 and TRBJ2-1; 9 bases align to TRBD2. The trim removed 5 bases at V and 6 bases at J, leaving 11 bases unmatched. CDR1 and CDR2 (germline): SQVTM, ANQGSEA. This CDR3 spans 15 amino acids.

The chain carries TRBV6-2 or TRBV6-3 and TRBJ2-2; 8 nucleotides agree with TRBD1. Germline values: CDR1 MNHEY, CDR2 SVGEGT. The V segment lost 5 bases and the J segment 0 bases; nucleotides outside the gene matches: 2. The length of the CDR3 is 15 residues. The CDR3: CASSDRGANTGELFF. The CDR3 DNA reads TGTGCCAGCAGTGACAGGGGTGCGAACACCGGGGAGCTGTTTTTT.

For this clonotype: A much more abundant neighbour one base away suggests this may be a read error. CDR3 nucleotide sequence: TGTGCCAGCAGCTGGAGGGGGCCTTCGAATGAGCAGTACTTC. Translating gives CASSWRGPSNEQYF. The chain joins TRBV7-8 to TRBJ2-1; maybe TRBD1 (7 bases). The DNA end is more similar to TRBJ2-7, so the J call may be wrong. The CDR3 contains 14 residues. CDR1 and CDR2 (germline): SGHVS, FQNEAQ.

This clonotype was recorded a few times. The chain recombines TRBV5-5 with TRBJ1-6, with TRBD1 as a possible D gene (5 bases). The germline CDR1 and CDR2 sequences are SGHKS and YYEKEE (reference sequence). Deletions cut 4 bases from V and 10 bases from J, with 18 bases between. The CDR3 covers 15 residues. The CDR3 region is CASSRGAGDHSPLHF. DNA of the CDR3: TGTGCCAGCAGCCGAGGGGCGGGGGACCACTCACCCCTCCACTTT.

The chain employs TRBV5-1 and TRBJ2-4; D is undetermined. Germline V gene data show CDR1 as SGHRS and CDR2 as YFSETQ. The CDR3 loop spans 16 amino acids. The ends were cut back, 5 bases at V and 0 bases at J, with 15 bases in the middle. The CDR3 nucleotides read TGCGCCAGCAGTGTGAAGACTGGCTCAGCCAAAAACATTCAGTACTTC. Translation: CASSVKTGSAKNIQYF.

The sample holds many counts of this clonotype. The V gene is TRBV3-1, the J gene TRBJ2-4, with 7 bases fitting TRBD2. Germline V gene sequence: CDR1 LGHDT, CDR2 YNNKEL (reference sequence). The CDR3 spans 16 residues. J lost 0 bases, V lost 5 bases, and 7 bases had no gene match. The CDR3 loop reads CASSSGTTLAKNIQYF. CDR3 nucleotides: TGTGCCAGCAGCTCCGGGACTACACTAGCCAAAAACATTCAGTACTTC. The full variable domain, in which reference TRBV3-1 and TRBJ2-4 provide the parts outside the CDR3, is DTAVSQTPKYLVTQMGNDKSIKCEQNLGHDTMYWYKQDSKKFLKIMFSYNNKELIINETVPNRFSPKSPDKAHLNLHINSLELGDSAVYFCASSSGTTLAKNIQYFGAGTRLSVL.

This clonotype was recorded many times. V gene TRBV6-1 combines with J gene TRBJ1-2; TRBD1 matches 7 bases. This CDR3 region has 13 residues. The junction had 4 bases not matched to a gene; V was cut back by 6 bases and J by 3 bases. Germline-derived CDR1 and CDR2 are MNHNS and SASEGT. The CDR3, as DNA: TGTGCCAGCAGATTCGACAGGGACTATGGCTACACCTTC. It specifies CASRFDRDYGYTF.

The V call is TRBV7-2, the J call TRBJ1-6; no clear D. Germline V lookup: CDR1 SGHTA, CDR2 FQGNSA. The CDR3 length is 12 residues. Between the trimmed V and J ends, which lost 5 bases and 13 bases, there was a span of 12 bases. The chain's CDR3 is CASSPRAQPLHF. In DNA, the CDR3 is TGTGCCAGCAGCCCCCGGGCCCAGCCCCTCCACTTT.

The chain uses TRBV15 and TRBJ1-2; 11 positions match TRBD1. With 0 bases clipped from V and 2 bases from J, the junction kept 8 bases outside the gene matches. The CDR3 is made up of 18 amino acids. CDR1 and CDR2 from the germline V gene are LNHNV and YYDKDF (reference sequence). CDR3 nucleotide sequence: TGTGCCACCAGCAGAGAGAGGAGGGGGACAGGGGGGAACTATGGCTACACCTTC. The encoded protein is CATSRERRGTGGNYGYTF.

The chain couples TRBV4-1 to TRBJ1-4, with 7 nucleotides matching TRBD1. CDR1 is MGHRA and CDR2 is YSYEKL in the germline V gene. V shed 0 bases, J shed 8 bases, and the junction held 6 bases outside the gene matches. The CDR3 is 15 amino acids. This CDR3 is CASSQDKGQVEKLFF. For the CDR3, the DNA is TGCGCCAGCAGCCAAGATAAAGGACAGGTAGAAAAACTGTTTTTT.

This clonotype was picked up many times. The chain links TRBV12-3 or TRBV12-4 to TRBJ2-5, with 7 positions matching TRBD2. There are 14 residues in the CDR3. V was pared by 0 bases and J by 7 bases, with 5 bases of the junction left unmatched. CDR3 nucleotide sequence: TGTGCCAGCAGTTTAGCGTTGGCGGGAGTGACCCAGTACTTC. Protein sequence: CASSLALAGVTQYF.

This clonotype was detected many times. In DNA, the CDR3 is TGCAGTGCTAGAGGGCTGGTTTTAGTGCCAGATACGCAGTATTTT. It specifies CSARGLVLVPDTQYF. V and J are TRBV20-1 and TRBJ2-3; D is uncertain. Between the trimmed V and J ends, which lost 1 base and 4 bases, there was a span of 15 bases. Germline V CDR1 and CDR2: DFQATT, SNEGSKA (reference sequence). The CDR3 spans 15 residues.

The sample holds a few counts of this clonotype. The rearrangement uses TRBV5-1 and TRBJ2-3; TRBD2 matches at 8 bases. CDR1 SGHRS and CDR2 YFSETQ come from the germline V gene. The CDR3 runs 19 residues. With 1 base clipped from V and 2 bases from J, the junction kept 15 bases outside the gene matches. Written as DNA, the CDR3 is TGCGCCAGCAGCTTGCGGTATAGCGGGATCGGGGAATACACAGATACGCAGTATTTT. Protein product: CASSLRYSGIGEYTDTQYF.

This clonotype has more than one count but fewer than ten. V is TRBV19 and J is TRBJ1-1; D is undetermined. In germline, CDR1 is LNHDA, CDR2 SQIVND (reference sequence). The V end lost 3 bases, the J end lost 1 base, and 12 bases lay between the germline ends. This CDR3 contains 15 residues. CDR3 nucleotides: TGTGCCAGTAGTATTTCCCCCCCCGAGAACACTGAAGCTTTCTTT. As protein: CASSISPPENTEAFF.

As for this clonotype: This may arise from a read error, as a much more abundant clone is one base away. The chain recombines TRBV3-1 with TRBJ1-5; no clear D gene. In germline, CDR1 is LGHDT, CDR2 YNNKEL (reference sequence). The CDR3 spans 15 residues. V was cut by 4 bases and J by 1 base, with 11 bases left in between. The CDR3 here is CASSRDGSSNQPQHF. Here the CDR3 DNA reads TGTGCCAGCAGCCGAGATGGATCGAGCAATCAGCCCCAGCATTTT.

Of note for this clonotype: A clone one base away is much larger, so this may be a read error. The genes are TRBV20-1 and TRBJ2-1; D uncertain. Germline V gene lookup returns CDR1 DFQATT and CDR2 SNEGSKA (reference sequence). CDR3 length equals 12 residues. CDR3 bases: TGCAGTGCTAGCATGACCTACGATGAGCAGTTCTTC. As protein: CSASMTYDEQFF.

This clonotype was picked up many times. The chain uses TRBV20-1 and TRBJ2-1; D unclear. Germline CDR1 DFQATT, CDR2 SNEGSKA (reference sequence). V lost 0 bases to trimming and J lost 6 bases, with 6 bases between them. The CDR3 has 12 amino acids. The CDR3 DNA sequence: TGCAGTGCTAGAGATCGACGCAATGAGCAGTTCTTC. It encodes CSARDRRNEQFF.

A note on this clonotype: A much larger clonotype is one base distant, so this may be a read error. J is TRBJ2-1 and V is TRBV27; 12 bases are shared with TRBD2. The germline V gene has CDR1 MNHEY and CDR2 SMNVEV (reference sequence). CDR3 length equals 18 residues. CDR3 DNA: TGTGCCAGCAGTTTCCACTCTACTAGCGGGGGGCTATACAATGAGCAGCTCTTC. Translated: CASSFHSTSGGLYNEQLF.

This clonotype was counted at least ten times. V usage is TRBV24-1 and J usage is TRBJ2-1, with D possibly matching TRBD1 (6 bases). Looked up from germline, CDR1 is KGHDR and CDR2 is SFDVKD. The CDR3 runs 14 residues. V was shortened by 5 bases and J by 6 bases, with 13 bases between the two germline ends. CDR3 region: CATSGEGVINEQFF. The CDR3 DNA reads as TGTGCCACCAGTGGAGAGGGGGTAATCAATGAGCAGTTCTTC.

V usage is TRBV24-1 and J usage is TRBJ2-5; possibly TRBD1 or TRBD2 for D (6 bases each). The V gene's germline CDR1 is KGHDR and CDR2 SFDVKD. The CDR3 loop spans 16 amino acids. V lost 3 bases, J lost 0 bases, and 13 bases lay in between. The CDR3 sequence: CATSDPGGPHQETQYF. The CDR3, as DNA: TGTGCCACCAGTGATCCCGGGGGCCCCCACCAAGAGACCCAGTACTTC.

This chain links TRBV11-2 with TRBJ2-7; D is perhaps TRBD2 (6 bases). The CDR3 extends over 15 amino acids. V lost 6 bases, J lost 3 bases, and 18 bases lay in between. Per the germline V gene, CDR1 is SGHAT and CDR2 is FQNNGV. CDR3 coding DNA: TGTGCCAGCAGACCCGGGACGGGGGTTGGCTACGAGCAGTACTTC. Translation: CASRPGTGVGYEQYF. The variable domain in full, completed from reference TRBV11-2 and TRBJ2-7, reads EAGVAQSPRYKIIEKRQSVAFWCNPISGHATLYWYQQILGQGPKLLIQFQNNGVVDDSQLPKDRFSAERLKGVDSTLKIQPAKLEDSAVYLCASRPGTGVGYEQYFGPGTRLTVT.

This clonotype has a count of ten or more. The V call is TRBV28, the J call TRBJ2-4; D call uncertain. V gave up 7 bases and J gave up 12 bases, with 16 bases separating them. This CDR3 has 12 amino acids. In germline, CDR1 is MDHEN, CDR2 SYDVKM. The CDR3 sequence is CASNHASGNQYF. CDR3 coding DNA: TGTGCCAGCAACCACGCGTCGGGCAATCAGTACTTC.

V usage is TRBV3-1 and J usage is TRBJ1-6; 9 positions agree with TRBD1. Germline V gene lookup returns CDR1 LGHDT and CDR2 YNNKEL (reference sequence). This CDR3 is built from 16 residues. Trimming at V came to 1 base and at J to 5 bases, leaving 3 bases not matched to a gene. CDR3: CASSQVGTGNNSPLHF. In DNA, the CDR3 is TGTGCCAGCAGCCAAGTTGGGACAGGGAATAATTCACCCCTCCACTTT.

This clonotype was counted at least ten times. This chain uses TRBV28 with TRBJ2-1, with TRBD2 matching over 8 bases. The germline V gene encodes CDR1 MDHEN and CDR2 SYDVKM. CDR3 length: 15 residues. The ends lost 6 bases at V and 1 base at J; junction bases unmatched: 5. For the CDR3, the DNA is TGTGCCAGCAGCCTTAGCGGGATGTCCTACAATGAGCAGTTCTTC. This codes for CASSLSGMSYNEQFF.

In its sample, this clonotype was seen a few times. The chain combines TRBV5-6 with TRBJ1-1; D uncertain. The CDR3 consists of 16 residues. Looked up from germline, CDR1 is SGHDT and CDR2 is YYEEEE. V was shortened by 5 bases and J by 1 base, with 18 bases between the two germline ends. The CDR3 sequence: CASSLNVGPTNTEAFF. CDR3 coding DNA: TGTGCCAGCAGTTTGAACGTGGGCCCGACGAACACTGAAGCTTTCTTT.

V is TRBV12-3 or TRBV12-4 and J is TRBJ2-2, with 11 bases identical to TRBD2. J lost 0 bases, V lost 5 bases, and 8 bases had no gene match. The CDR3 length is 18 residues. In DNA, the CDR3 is TGTGCCAGCAGTAGACCGACTAGCGGGAATCCGAACACCGGGGAGCTGTTTTTT. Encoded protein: CASSRPTSGNPNTGELFF.

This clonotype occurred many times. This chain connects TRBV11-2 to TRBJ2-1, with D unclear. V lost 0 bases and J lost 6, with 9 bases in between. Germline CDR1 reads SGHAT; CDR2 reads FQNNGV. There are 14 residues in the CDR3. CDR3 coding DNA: TGTGCCAGCAGCTTAGACCTGGTTGGCAATGAGCAGTTCTTC. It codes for CASSLDLVGNEQFF.